Following are 10 T cell receptor beta chains from one sample sequenced in a study of blood T cell repertoires in COVID-19. Assay: immunoSEQ multiplex PCR; the TCRdb copy retains only in-frame clones and omits some. The sample lists under 500,000 clones; around 89% were seen once. Sample: peripheral blood. The receptors come from a woman aged 25 to 45 with acute or convalescent COVID-19.

The rearrangement uses TRBV7-8 and TRBJ2-5; 15 bases are shared with TRBD2. CDR1 and CDR2 (germline): SGHVS, FQNEAQ. The CDR3 loop spans 17 amino acids. With 3 bases clipped from V and 0 bases from J, the junction kept 2 bases outside the gene matches. The DNA of the CDR3 is TGTGCCAGCAGCTTCGGGACTAGCGGGGGGTACCAAGAGACCCAGTACTTC. Residues: CASSFGTSGGYQETQYF.

The table lists this clone with a count of one. The V call is TRBV2, the J call TRBJ2-7; 9 nucleotides match TRBD2. V lost 0 bases and J lost 5; bases outside the gene matches: 5. This CDR3 contains 15 residues. Germline CDR1 and CDR2: SNHLY and FYNNEI. CDR3 DNA: TGTGCCAGCAGTGAAGCGGCGGGGGGGCGGAACGAGCAGTACTTC. It encodes CASSEAAGGRNEQYF.

This chain links TRBV6-5 with TRBJ1-2; weak D call: TRBD1 (5 bases). Germline V CDR1 and CDR2: MNHEY, SVGAGI. This CDR3 has 13 residues. V lost 10 bases to trimming and J lost 1 base, with 13 bases between them. In nucleotides, the CDR3 is TGTGCCACCAGGGCGGCGAATAACTATGGCTACACCTTC. Protein sequence: CATRAANNYGYTF.

This chain connects TRBV2 to TRBJ2-3; D uncertain. CDR3 length equals 12 residues. Germline V lookup: CDR1 SNHLY, CDR2 FYNNEI. V was pared by 8 bases and J by 6 bases, with 12 bases between. The CDR3 nucleotides are TGTGCCAGCCAACTTATATCTGATACGCAGTATTTT. As protein: CASQLISDTQYF.

The J gene is TRBJ2-3, the V gene TRBV4-2, with D unresolved. CDR3 size: 14 residues. Germline lookup yields CDR1 LGHNA and CDR2 YNFKEQ. V shed 4 bases and J shed 2 bases, with 10 bases lying between them. Written as DNA, the CDR3 is TGTGCCAGCAGCCCGCCGGGTGACACAGATACGCAGTATTTT. This codes for CASSPPGDTDTQYF.

The rearrangement links TRBV30 to TRBJ2-1, with D unresolved. The V gene lost 0 bases and the J gene lost 5 bases, with 11 bases spanning the gap. Germline V lookup: CDR1 GTSNPN, CDR2 SVGIG (reference sequence). This CDR3 region has 14 residues. In nucleotides, the CDR3 is TGTGCCTGGAGTGTACTAAAAGGTGACAATGAGCAGTTCTTC. It codes for CAWSVLKGDNEQFF.

The chain uses TRBV2 and TRBJ1-5; possibly TRBD1 for D (5 bases). Germline assignment: CDR1 SNHLY and CDR2 FYNNEI. This CDR3 spans 14 amino acids. The germline V and J ends were trimmed by 4 bases and 1 base, with 8 bases remaining between them. The CDR3 DNA is TGTGCCAGCAGTGGCCCAGGGAGCAATCAGCCCCAGCATTTT. Its protein product is CASSGPGSNQPQHF.

The chain employs TRBV6-5 and TRBJ1-2; the match to TRBD1 covers 7 bases. The CDR3 has 15 amino acids. Trimming at V came to 4 bases and at J to 1 base, leaving 6 bases not matched to a gene. From germline, CDR1 is MNHEY and CDR2 SVGAGI. The CDR3 loop is CASSSRDSLNYGYTF. As DNA, the CDR3 is TGTGCCAGCAGTTCACGGGACAGCCTTAACTATGGCTACACCTTC.

This clone was seen only once. The rearrangement links TRBV5-4 to TRBJ2-3; no reliable D call. V was trimmed by 0 bases and J by 5 bases, leaving 4 bases between them. CDR1 is SGHNT and CDR2 is YYREEE in the germline V gene (reference sequence). The CDR3 is 12 amino acids. This CDR3 is CASSLALDTQYF. The CDR3 DNA follows: TGTGCCAGCAGCTTGGCATTAGATACGCAGTATTTT.

This chain connects TRBV4-1 to TRBJ2-5, with 7 bases lining up with TRBD2. V gave up 3 bases and J gave up 3 bases; unmatched junction bases: 4. The CDR3 contains 14 residues. Germline values: CDR1 MGHRA, CDR2 YSYEKL. The CDR3 DNA follows: TGCGCCAGCAGCCAGGGAGGGAGAGAAGAGACCCAGTACTTC. Protein product: CASSQGGREETQYF.